This T cell receptor (beta chain) was sequenced during a study of blood T cells in healthy people across ages. Overall study findings and caveats: Donor CMV infection status was unknown, possibly confounding age-related changes in expanded clonotypes. Across samples, TCR beta diversity tracked strongly with naive T cell percentage.

CDR3 length equals 16 residues. CDR1 is SGHRS, CDR2 YFSETQ, per germline. Losses at the gene ends were 0 bases for V and 1 base for J; bases not matched to a gene: 4. Note on this clonotype: Its antigen is still unknown.

The second PCR ran roughly 6 to 11 cycles with a sample-barcoded 5' primer and J-beta primers. MiXCR, applied by TCRdb to the 5' RACE reads, yields one record per CDR3 protein. This table holds about 970,000 distinct CDR3 sequences, about 51% found once. Sequencing was performed on blood. The chain links TRBV5-1 to TRBJ2-1; 7 nucleotides align to TRBD1. This TCR derives from a woman between 55 and 75 years old in good health. The CDR3 sequence: CASSLARQGSYNEQFF. Here the CDR3 DNA reads TGCGCCAGCAGCTTGGCCAGACAGGGATCCTACAATGAGCAGTTCTTC. Drawing the rest from reference TRBV5-1 and TRBJ2-1, the complete variable domain is KAGVTQTPRYLIKTRGQQVTLSCSPISGHRSVSWYQQTPGQGLQFLFEYFSETQRNKGNFPGRFSGRQFSNSRSEMNVSTLELGDSALYLCASSLARQGSYNEQFFGPGTRLTVL.